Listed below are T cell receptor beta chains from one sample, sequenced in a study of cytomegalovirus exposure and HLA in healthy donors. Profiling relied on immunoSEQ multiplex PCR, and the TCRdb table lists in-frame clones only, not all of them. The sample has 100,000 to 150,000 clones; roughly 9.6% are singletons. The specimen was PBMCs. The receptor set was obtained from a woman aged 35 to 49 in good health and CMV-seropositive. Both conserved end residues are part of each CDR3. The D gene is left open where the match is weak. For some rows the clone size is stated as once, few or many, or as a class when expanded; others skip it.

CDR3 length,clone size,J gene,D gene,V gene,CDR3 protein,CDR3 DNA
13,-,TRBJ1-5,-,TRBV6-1,CASSLERHQPQHF,TGTGCCAGCAGCCTAGAGAGGCATCAGCCCCAGCATTTT
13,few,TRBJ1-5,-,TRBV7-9,CASTSSEYQPQHF,TGTGCCAGCACCTCCTCCGAGTATCAGCCCCAGCATTTT
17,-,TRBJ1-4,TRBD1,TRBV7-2,CASSRDRITLTNEKLFF,TGTGCCAGCAGTAGGGACAGGATCACCTTAACTAATGAAAAACTGTTTTTT
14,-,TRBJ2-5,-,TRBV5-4,CASSLGPTGETQYF,TGTGCCAGCAGCTTGGGACCCACCGGGGAGACCCAGTACTTC
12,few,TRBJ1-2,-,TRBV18,CASSGTNYGYTF,TGTGCCAGCTCCGGGACTAACTATGGCTACACCTTC
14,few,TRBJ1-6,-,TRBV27,CASSLVAQISPLHF,TGTGCCAGCAGTTTAGTAGCTCAGATTTCACCCCTCCACTTT
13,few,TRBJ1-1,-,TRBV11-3,CASSLEENTEAFF,TGTGCCAGCAGCTTGGAGGAGAACACTGAAGCTTTCTTT
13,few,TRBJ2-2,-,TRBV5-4,CASSFPGTGELFF,TGTGCCAGCAGCTTCCCGGGCACCGGGGAGCTGTTTTTT
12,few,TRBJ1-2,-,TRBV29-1,CSVVGGDYGYTF,TGCAGCGTTGTTGGAGGGGACTATGGCTACACCTTC
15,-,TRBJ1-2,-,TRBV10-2,CASSESRAARFGYTF,TGCGCCAGCAGTGAGTCGAGGGCCGCACGATTTGGCTACACCTTC
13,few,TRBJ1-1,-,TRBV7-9,CASSSTAPPEAFF,TGTGCCAGCAGCTCCACAGCCCCGCCTGAAGCTTTCTTT
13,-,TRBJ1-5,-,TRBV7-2,CASSLVSGQPQHF,TGTGCCAGCAGCTTAGTGAGCGGCCAGCCCCAGCATTTT
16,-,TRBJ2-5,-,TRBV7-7,CASSPGALPYQETQYF,TGTGCCAGCAGCCCAGGGGCCTTGCCGTACCAAGAGACCCAGTACTTC
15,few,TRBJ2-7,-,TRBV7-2,CASSLRRGPSYEQYF,TGTGCCAGCAGCTTAAGGCGGGGGCCCTCCTACGAGCAGTACTTC
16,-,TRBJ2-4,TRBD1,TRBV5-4,CASSIDRGVGKNIQYF,TGTGCCAGCAGCATAGACAGGGGGGTCGGCAAAAACATTCAGTACTTC
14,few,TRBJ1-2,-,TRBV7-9,CASSADKAFYGYTF,TGTGCCAGCAGCGCGGACAAGGCTTTCTATGGCTACACCTTC
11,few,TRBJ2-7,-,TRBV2,CASRAVREQYF,TGTGCCAGCAGGGCCGTCCGCGAGCAGTACTTC
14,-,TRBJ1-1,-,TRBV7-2,CASRQNTAYTEAFF,TGTGCCAGCAGACAGAACACCGCTTACACTGAAGCTTTCTTT
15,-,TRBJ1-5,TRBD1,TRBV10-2,CASSPGQGGNQPQHF,TGCGCCAGCAGCCCGGGACAGGGTGGCAATCAGCCCCAGCATTTT